What follows is one T cell receptor beta chain and its context. The target antigen is unknown. The sample comes from a study of OX40 agonist ivuxolimab in advanced cancers. Overall study context: Allowance was made for prior anti-PD-1, anti-PD-L1 or anti-CTLA-4 therapy, and around 41% had some. General study findings and limits: Mean expanded clone counts were higher in CD8+ than CD4+ T cells.

The data were produced by immunoSEQ multiplex PCR, yet TCRdb's version contains in-frame clones alone and is incomplete. The sample contains roughly 90,000 clones, 87% of which appear only once. The V gene's germline CDR1 is MNHEY and CDR2 SVGAGI. This CDR3 spans 12 amino acids. V was clipped by 6 bases and J by 7 bases, with 12 bases between them. The receptor's source is an adult with an advanced solid tumor such as melanoma, head and neck, liver or kidney cancer. Sequencing used CD4+ or CD8+ T cells sorted from blood, obtained in a trial of the OX40 agonist ivuxolimab. This chain links TRBV6-5 with TRBJ1-2; a weak D match, TRBD1 (6 bases). In DNA, the CDR3 is TGTGCCAGCAGCCTAGGGGGGATTGGCTACACCTTC. Its translation is CASSLGGIGYTF.